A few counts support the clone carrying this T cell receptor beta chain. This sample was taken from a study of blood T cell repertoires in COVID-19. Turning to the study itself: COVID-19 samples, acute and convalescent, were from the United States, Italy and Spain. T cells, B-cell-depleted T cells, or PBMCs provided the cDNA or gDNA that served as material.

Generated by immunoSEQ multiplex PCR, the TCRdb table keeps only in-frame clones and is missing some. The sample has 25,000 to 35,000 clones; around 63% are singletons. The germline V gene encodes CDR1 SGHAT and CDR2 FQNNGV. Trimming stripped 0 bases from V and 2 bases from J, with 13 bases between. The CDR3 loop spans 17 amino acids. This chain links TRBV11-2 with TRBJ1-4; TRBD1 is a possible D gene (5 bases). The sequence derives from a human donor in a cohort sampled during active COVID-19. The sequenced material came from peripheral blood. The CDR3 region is CASSLDIGRVTNEKLFF. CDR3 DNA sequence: TGTGCCAGCAGCTTAGATATCGGCAGGGTTACTAATGAAAAACTGTTTTTT.